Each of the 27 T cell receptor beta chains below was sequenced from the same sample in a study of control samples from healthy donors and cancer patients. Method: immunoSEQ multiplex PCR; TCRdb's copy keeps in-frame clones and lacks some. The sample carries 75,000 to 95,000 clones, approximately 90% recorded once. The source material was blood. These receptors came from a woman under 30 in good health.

CDR3 nucleotide sequence: TGTGCCACGACAGCGAACACTGAAGCTTTCTTT. Amino acid sequence: CATTANTEAFF. The chain combines TRBV6-6 with TRBJ1-1; D perhaps matches TRBD1 (5 bases). Deletions cut 10 bases from V and 1 base from J, with 7 bases between. The CDR3 covers 11 residues. Per the germline V gene, CDR1 is MNHNY and CDR2 is SVGAGI (reference sequence).

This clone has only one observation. This CDR3 reads CASSLVVLVEVDHGYTF. The CDR3 DNA reads TGTGCCAGCAGCTTAGTGGTATTGGTGGAGGTAGACCATGGCTACACCTTC. The chain links TRBV7-9 to TRBJ1-2; no definite D call. Germline V lookup: CDR1 SEHNR, CDR2 FQNEAQ (reference sequence). V was clipped by 1 base and J by 6 bases, with 21 bases between them. The CDR3 runs 17 residues.

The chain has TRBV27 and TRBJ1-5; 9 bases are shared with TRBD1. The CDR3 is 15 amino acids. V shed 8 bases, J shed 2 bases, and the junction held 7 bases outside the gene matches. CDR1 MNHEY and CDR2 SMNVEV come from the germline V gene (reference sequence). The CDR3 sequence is CASAPGQGGNQPQHF. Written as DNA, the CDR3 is TGTGCCAGCGCTCCGGGACAGGGTGGCAATCAGCCCCAGCATTTT.

CDR3 loop: CASSLDRNSPLHF. CDR3 DNA: TGTGCCAGCAGCCTTGACAGGAATTCACCCCTCCACTTT. The chain combines TRBV11-2 with TRBJ1-6, with D tentatively TRBD1 (6 bases). The CDR3 spans 13 residues. Germline CDR1 and CDR2: SGHAT and FQNNGV. The V gene lost 5 bases and the J gene lost 7 bases, with 9 bases spanning the gap.

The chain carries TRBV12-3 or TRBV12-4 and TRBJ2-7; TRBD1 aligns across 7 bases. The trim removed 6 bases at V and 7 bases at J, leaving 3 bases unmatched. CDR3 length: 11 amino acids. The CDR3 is CASRKQGEQYF. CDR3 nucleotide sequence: TGTGCCAGCAGAAAACAGGGGGAGCAGTACTTC.

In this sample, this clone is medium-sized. The CDR3 loop is CASSDHDRAMSEAFF. CDR3 bases: TGCGCCAGCAGCGACCATGACAGGGCGATGTCTGAAGCTTTCTTT. The V and J genes are TRBV5-1 and TRBJ1-1; 7 nucleotides agree with TRBD1. V shed 4 bases, J shed 6 bases, and the junction held 12 bases outside the gene matches. The germline CDR1 and CDR2 sequences are SGHRS and YFSETQ. The CDR3 contains 15 residues.

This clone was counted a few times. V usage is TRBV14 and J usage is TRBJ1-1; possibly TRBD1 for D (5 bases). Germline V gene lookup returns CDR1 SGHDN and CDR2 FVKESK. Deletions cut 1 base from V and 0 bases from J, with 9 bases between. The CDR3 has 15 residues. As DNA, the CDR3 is TGTGCCAGCAGCCAAGTGAGGGGAATGAACACTGAAGCTTTCTTT. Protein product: CASSQVRGMNTEAFF.

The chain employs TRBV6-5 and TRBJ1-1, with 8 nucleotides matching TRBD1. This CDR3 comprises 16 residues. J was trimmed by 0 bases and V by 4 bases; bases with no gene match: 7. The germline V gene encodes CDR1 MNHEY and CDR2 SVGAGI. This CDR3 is CASSFPSTGVNTEAFF. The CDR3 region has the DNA TGTGCCAGCAGTTTCCCATCGACAGGGGTGAACACTGAAGCTTTCTTT.

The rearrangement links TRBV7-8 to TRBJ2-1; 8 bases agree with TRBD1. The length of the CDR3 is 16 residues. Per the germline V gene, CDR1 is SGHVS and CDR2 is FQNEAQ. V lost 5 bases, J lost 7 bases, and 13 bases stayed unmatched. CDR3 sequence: CASSNRTGPAWNEQFF. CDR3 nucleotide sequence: TGTGCCAGCAGCAATCGGACAGGGCCGGCTTGGAATGAGCAGTTCTTC.

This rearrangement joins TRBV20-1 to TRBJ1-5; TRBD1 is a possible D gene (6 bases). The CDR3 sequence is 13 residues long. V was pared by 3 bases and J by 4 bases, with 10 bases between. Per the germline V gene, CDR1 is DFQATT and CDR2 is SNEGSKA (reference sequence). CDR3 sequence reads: CSASWGPNQPQHF. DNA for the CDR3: TGCAGTGCTAGTTGGGGGCCTAATCAGCCCCAGCATTTT.

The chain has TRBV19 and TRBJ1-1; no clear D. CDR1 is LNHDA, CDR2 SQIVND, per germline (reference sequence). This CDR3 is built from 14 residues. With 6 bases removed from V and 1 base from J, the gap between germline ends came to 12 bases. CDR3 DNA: TGTGCCAGTAGCCCGACCGGAGAGAACACTGAAGCTTTCTTT. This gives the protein CASSPTGENTEAFF.

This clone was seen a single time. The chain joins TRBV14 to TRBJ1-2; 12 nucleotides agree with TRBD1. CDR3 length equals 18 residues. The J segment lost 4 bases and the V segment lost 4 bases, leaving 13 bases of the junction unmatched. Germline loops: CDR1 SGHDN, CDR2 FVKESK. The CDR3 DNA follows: TGTGCCAGCAGCCCTATCGGGACAGGGGGCAAAGTAGCCTATGGCTACACCTTC. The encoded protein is CASSPIGTGGKVAYGYTF.

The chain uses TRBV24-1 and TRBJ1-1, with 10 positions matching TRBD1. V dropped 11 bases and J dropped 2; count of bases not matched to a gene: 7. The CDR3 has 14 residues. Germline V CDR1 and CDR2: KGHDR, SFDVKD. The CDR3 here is CAIWGTGVNTEAFF. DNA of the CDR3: TGTGCCATTTGGGGGACAGGGGTTAACACTGAAGCTTTCTTT.

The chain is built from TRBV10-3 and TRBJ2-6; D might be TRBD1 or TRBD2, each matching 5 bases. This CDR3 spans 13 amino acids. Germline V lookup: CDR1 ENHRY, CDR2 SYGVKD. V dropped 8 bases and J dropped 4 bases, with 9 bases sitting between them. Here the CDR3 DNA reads TGTGCCATCCTCGGGGCCGGGGCCAACGTCCTGACTTTC. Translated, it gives CAILGAGANVLTF.

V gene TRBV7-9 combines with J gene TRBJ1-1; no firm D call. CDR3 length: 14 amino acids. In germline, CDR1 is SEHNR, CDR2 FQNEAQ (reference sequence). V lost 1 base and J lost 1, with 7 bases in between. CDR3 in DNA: TGTGCCAGCAGCTTAGTGGCAGCGAACACTGAAGCTTTCTTT. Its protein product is CASSLVAANTEAFF.

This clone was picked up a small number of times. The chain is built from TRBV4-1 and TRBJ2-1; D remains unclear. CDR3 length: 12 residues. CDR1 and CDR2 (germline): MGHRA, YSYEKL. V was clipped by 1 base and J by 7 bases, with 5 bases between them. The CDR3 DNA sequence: TGCGCCAGCAGCCAAGCTGGGAATGAGCAGTTCTTC. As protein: CASSQAGNEQFF.

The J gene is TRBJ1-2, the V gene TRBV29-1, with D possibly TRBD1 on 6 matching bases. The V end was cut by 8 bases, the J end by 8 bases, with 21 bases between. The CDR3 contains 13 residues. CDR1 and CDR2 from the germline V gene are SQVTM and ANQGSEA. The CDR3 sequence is CSTPSKQGRGYTF. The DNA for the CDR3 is TGCAGCACCCCCTCGAAACAGGGAAGGGGCTACACCTTC.

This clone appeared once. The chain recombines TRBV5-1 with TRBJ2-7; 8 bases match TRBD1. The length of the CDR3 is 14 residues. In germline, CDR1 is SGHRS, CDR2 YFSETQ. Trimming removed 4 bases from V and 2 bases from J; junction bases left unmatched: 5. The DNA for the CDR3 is TGCGCCAGCAGCGCCGTACAGGGGGCCTACGAGCAGTACTTC. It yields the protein CASSAVQGAYEQYF.

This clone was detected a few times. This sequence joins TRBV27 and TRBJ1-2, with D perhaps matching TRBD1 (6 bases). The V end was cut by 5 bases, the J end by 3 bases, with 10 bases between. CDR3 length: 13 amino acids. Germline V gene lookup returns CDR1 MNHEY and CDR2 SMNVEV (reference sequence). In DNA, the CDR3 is TGTGCCAGCAGTCCCCCAGGGGACTATGGCTACACCTTC. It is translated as CASSPPGDYGYTF.

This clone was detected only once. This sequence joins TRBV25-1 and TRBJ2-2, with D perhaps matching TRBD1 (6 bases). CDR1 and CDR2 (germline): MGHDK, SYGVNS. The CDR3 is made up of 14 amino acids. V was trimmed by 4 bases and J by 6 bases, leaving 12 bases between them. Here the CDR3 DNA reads TGTGCCAGCAGTGTCCGGGACACCTCCGGGGAGCTGTTTTTT. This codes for CASSVRDTSGELFF.

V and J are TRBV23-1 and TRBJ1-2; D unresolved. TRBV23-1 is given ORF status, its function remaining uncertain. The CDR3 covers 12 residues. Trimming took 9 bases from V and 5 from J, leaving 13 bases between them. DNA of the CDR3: TGCGCCAGTGGATTGGCCGGTTATGGCTACACCTTC. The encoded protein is CASGLAGYGYTF.

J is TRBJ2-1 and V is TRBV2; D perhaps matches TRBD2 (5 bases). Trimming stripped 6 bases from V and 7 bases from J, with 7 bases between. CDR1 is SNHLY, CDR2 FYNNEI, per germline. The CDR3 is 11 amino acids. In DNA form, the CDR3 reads TGTGCCAGCAGCGAGCGGAATGAGCAGTTCTTC. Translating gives CASSERNEQFF.

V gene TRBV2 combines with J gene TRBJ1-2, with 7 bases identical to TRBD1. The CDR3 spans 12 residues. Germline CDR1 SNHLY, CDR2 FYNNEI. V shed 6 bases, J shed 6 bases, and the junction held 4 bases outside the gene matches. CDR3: CASRRQGDGYTF. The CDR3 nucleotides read TGTGCCAGCAGGAGGCAGGGGGATGGCTACACCTTC.

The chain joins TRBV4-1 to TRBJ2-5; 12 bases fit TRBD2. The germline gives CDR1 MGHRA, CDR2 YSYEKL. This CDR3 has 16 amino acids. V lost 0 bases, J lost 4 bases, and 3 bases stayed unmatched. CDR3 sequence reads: CASSQERLAGVETQYF. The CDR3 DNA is TGCGCCAGCAGCCAAGAGAGACTAGCGGGGGTAGAGACCCAGTACTTC.

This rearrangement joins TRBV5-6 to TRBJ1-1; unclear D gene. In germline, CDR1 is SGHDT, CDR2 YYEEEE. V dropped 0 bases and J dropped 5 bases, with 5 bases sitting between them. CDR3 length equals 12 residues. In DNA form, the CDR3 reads TGTGCCAGCAGCTTGGTCTCGACTGAAGCTTTCTTT. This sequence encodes CASSLVSTEAFF.

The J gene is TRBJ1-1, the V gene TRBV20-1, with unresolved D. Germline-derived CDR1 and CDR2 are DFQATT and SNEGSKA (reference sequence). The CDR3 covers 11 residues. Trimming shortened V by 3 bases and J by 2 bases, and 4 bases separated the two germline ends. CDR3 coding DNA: TGCAGTGCTAGTGATAACACTGAAGCTTTCTTT. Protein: CSASDNTEAFF.

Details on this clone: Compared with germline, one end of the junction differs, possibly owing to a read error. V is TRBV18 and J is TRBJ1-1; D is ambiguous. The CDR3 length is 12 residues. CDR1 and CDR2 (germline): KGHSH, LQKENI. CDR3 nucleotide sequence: TGTGCCAGCTCACCACAGAACCCTGAAGCTTTCTTT. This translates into CASSPQNPEAFF.